The rows below give T cell receptor beta chains drawn from one sample of a study of cytomegalovirus exposure and HLA in healthy donors. Assay used: immunoSEQ multiplex PCR; TCRdb lists only in-frame clones, some missing. The data contain about 170,000 clones, around 86% of them singletons. The sample comprised PBMCs. These receptors came from a girl aged 2 to 10 in good health and CMV-seropositive. Each CDR3 is given with its conserved first and last residue. Fields, in order: D gene, J gene, V gene, clone size, CDR3 protein, CDR3 DNA. A D gene is named only where the DNA matches it firmly. Rows may omit the clone size; those that give it use once, few, many or a size class.

>.|TRBJ1-1|TRBV6-5|.
CASSYSRGMGTEAFF
TGTGCCAGCAGTTACTCGCGGGGAATGGGGACTGAAGCTTTCTTT
>TRBD2|TRBJ2-1|TRBV28|few
CASSFGLAASYEQFF
TGTGCCAGCAGTTTTGGACTAGCGGCGTCCTATGAGCAGTTCTTC
>TRBD1|TRBJ1-5|TRBV30|.
CAWRQGVGNQPQHF
TGTGCCTGGAGACAGGGGGTAGGCAATCAGCCCCAGCATTTT
>.|TRBJ1-2|TRBV9|.
CASSWGDGYTF
TGTGCCAGCAGCTGGGGGGATGGCTACACCTTC
>.|TRBJ2-5|TRBV5-1|.
CASSPEPGAATQYF
TGCGCCAGCAGCCCGGAACCAGGGGCGGCGACCCAGTACTTC
>TRBD1|TRBJ1-4|TRBV29-1|.
CSVAPLDREATNEKLFF
TGCAGCGTTGCCCCTTTGGACAGGGAAGCAACTAATGAAAAACTGTTTTTT
>TRBD2|TRBJ2-1|TRBV9|.
CASSDHGEGEQFF
TGTGCCAGCAGCGACCACGGGGAGGGTGAGCAGTTCTTC
>TRBD1|TRBJ2-5|TRBV7-7|.
CASGQGDGETQYF
TGTGCTAGCGGACAGGGGGACGGAGAGACCCAGTACTTC
>.|TRBJ1-1|TRBV28|.
CASSLAPRSSPSLNTEAFF
TGTGCCAGCAGTTTAGCCCCCCGATCCTCCCCAAGCCTTAACACTGAAGCTTTCTTT
>.|TRBJ2-6|TRBV7-9|few
CASTPEGASGANVLTF
TGTGCCAGCACCCCGGAGGGGGCTAGTGGGGCCAACGTCCTGACTTTC
>.|TRBJ2-2|TRBV7-9|.
CASSFRGLNSNTGELFF
TGTGCCAGCAGCTTTAGAGGACTCAATTCGAACACCGGGGAGCTGTTTTTT
>.|TRBJ2-5|TRBV9|.
CASSVGLYQETQYF
TGTGCCAGCAGCGTAGGACTTTACCAAGAGACCCAGTACTTC
>TRBD1|TRBJ1-2|TRBV7-3|.
CASSPQGQVYGYTF
TGTGCCAGCAGTCCCCAGGGACAGGTATATGGCTACACCTTC
>.|TRBJ2-1|TRBV30|.
CAWIGEDSYNEQFF
TGTGCCTGGATTGGAGAGGACTCCTACAATGAGCAGTTCTTC
>.|TRBJ2-3|TRBV30|.
CAWSVQDSTDTQYF
TGTGCCTGGAGTGTACAGGACAGCACAGATACGCAGTATTTT
>.|TRBJ1-2|TRBV30|once
CAWSVGAESYTF
TGTGCCTGGAGTGTGGGGGCGGAAAGCTACACCTTC
>.|TRBJ2-7|TRBV6-1|.
CASRLQGARRKQYF
TGTGCCAGCAGATTACAGGGAGCCAGGAGAAAGCAGTACTTC
>.|TRBJ2-1|TRBV30|.
CAWSPLQSAQFF
TGTGCCTGGAGTCCCCTACAAAGCGCGCAGTTCTTC
>TRBD1|TRBJ2-1|TRBV28|.
CASRSGQFQIPYNEQFF
TGTGCCAGCAGATCGGGACAGTTTCAGATTCCCTACAATGAGCAGTTCTTC
>.|TRBJ2-1|TRBV4-2|.
CASSQDPGPTGDEQFF
TGTGCCAGCAGCCAAGATCCGGGACCCACGGGGGATGAGCAGTTCTTC
>TRBD1|TRBJ2-3|TRBV2|.
CAGDRTGTSTDTQYF
TGTGCCGGAGATCGGACAGGGACTAGCACAGATACGCAGTATTTT
>.|TRBJ2-7|TRBV7-9|.
CASRPGSTRSSEQYF
TGTGCCAGCAGGCCGGGATCTACACGCTCTTCCGAGCAGTACTTC
>.|TRBJ2-7|TRBV6-5|.
CASSRVPGRGYEQYF
TGTGCCAGCAGCCGCGTCCCGGGGAGGGGGTACGAGCAGTACTTC
>.|TRBJ1-1|TRBV29-1|.
CSVVQMMNTEAFF
TGCAGCGTTGTGCAGATGATGAACACTGAAGCTTTCTTT
>.|TRBJ2-7|TRBV4-1|.
CASSLYVTPEQYF
TGCGCCAGCAGCCTTTACGTGACTCCCGAGCAGTACTTC
>.|TRBJ2-5|TRBV18|.
CASSLTHRDQETQYF
TGTGCCAGCTCACTAACTCACAGGGACCAAGAGACCCAGTACTTC
>TRBD1|TRBJ2-7|TRBV7-9|once
CSSSPGTVGSYEQYF
TGTTCCAGCAGCCCGGGGACAGTGGGCTCCTACGAGCAGTACTTC
>.|TRBJ1-1|TRBV5-1|.
CASSLTPGGTEAFF
TGCGCCAGCAGCCTGACCCCCGGGGGCACTGAAGCTTTCTTT
>.|TRBJ2-3|TRBV6-1|.
CASSEEEGTDTQYF
TGTGCCAGCAGTGAAGAGGAGGGGACAGATACGCAGTATTTT
>.|TRBJ2-5|TRBV6-5|.
CASRTPGQETQYF
TGTGCCAGCAGGACTCCGGGACAAGAGACCCAGTACTTC
>TRBD1|TRBJ2-5|TRBV6-1|.
CASSVSDRGPTQYF
TGTGCCAGCAGTGTGAGTGACAGGGGCCCGACCCAGTACTTC
>.|TRBJ2-2|TRBV30|.
CAWSRQATGELFF
TGTGCCTGGAGCAGACAGGCCACCGGGGAGCTGTTTTTT
>.|TRBJ2-5|TRBV13|.
CASTSREGRETQYF
TGTGCCAGCACCTCTAGAGAGGGTCGGGAGACCCAGTACTTC
>.|TRBJ1-2|TRBV6-1|.
CASSGAENYGYTF
TGTGCCAGCAGTGGGGCAGAAAACTATGGCTACACCTTC
>.|TRBJ2-7|TRBV30|.
CAWSLGVSYEQYF
TGTGCCTGGAGTTTAGGGGTCTCCTACGAGCAGTACTTC
>TRBD2|TRBJ2-5|TRBV30|.
CAWAPLAVEETQYF
TGTGCCTGGGCCCCCCTAGCGGTCGAAGAGACCCAGTACTTC
>TRBD2|TRBJ2-3|TRBV6-1|once
CASKGSGRLDTQYF
TGTGCCAGCAAGGGTAGCGGGAGGTTGGATACGCAGTATTTT
>.|TRBJ1-1|TRBV9|.
CASSVSGGNTEAFF
TGTGCCAGCAGCGTGTCGGGAGGGAACACTGAAGCTTTCTTT
>TRBD2|TRBJ2-2|TRBV2|.
CASRLTSGRTNTGELFF
TGTGCCAGCAGGTTGACTAGCGGGAGGACGAACACCGGGGAGCTGTTTTTT
>TRBD2|TRBJ2-5|TRBV7-3|.
CASSLLAGEETQYF
TGTGCCAGCAGCTTACTAGCGGGAGAAGAGACCCAGTACTTC
>.|TRBJ1-2|TRBV5-1|few
CASSLGPTRGFDGYTF
TGCGCCAGCAGCTTGGGGCCTACGAGGGGGTTTGATGGCTACACCTTC
>.|TRBJ1-4|TRBV30|.
CAWRNRAGNEKLFF
TGTGCCTGGAGGAACAGGGCTGGTAATGAAAAACTGTTTTTT
>TRBD1|TRBJ2-5|TRBV19|.
CASSPRTGIETQYF
TGTGCCAGTAGTCCAAGGACAGGTATCGAGACCCAGTACTTC
>TRBD1|TRBJ2-6|TRBV25-1|.
CASSWDSSGANVLTF
TGTGCCAGCAGTTGGGACAGTTCTGGGGCCAACGTCCTGACTTTC
>TRBD1|TRBJ1-1|TRBV5-1|once
CASSRGQGRGDVKAFF
TGCGCCAGCAGCCGCGGACAGGGGCGGGGAGACGTCAAAGCTTTCTTT
>TRBD2|TRBJ2-7|TRBV5-4|once
CASSSAGSGRAYEQYF
TGTGCCAGCAGCTCCGCGGGGAGCGGGAGGGCTTACGAGCAGTACTTC
>.|TRBJ2-2|TRBV5-1|.
CASSATGRDTGELFF
TGCGCCAGCAGCGCGACGGGCAGGGACACCGGGGAGCTGTTTTTT
>.|TRBJ1-2|TRBV20-1|.
CSAAAFERYTF
TGCAGTGCTGCTGCGTTCGAGCGCTACACCTTC
>.|TRBJ2-5|TRBV19|few
CASSIMFGETQYF
TGTGCCAGTAGTATAATGTTCGGGGAGACCCAGTACTTC
>TRBD1|TRBJ1-2|TRBV19|few
CASSIAPGRDSLTANYGYTF
TGTGCCAGTAGTATAGCCCCCGGCCGGGACAGCCTTACAGCTAACTATGGCTACACCTTC
>.|TRBJ1-4|TRBV29-1|.
CSVSTDTTNEKLFF
TGCAGCGTTTCGACAGATACAACTAATGAAAAACTGTTTTTT
>.|TRBJ1-1|TRBV29-1|.
CSVATGSGAAEAFF
TGCAGCGTTGCGACAGGTTCTGGGGCGGCTGAAGCTTTCTTT
>TRBD2|TRBJ2-1|TRBV13|.
CASSLIRLAGNEQFF
TGTGCCAGCAGCTTAATTCGGCTAGCGGGCAATGAGCAGTTCTTC
>.|TRBJ1-1|TRBV2|.
CASSEWAGLMNTEAFF
TGTGCCAGCAGTGAATGGGCAGGGCTTATGAACACTGAAGCTTTCTTT
>TRBD1|TRBJ2-3|TRBV28|.
CASSFPLTGTSDTQYF
TGTGCCAGCAGTTTCCCCTTGACAGGGACGTCAGATACGCAGTATTTT